This T cell receptor (beta chain) was observed in a study of T cell repertoires in cytomegalovirus infection. Overall study context: Indications came from public TCR beta signatures; they pointed to CMV infection and to a matching HLA type.

Regarding the study as a whole: Frequencies of public TCR beta families were cumulated, and this identified carriers of CMV plus the relevant HLA.

The CDR3 has 13 amino acids. Germline V CDR1 and CDR2: DFQATT, SNEGSKA (reference sequence). Trimming cost V 3 bases and J 7 bases; bases outside gene matches: 8. This clonotype occurred many times. Its target is not known. TCRdb re-called the reads with MiXCR, one entry per CDR3 protein. The sample includes tens of thousands of distinct CDR3 sequences, 25% to 30% of them seen just once. The clonotype comes from a human donor in good health (CMV status not recorded). Some clones in this sample may be carry-over from other donors' samples. This chain links TRBV20-1 with TRBJ1-1, with 7 nucleotides matching TRBD1. Sequenced here: CD8+ T cells from cultured PBMCs, sampled from culture after CMV antigen stimulation. DNA of the CDR3: TGCAGTGCTAGCCACAGGGGAGGGGGTGAAGCTTTCTTT. This codes for CSASHRGGGEAFF.